This T cell receptor beta chain was recorded in a study of cytomegalovirus exposure and HLA in healthy donors (dated by TCRdb to the late 2010s). Concerning the study at large: An earlier analysis of about 560 of the donors reported about 280 Gb of sequence data and 117 million unique TCR beta sequences obtained from 150 million to 200 million T cells. An early release covering 550 to 650 HLA-typed donors comprised approximately 300 gigabases of sequencing data and around 85 million unique TCR sequences. Among the approximately 430 genotyped donors, 75% to 90% belonged to the genetic ancestry cluster associated with self-reported Caucasian donors. The study aimed to test whether cataloging public T cell receptors could reveal signatures of past pathogen exposure. The study profiled the T cell repertoires of some 610 subjects by immunosequencing and related them to cytomegalovirus serostatus. Besides the first cohort of 666 subjects, a separate validation cohort made up of over a hundred different subjects was used. To predict cytomegalovirus infection status, the study brought together high-throughput TCR immunosequencing, statistical association of individual TCRs with disease status, and machine learning. A later analysis re-examined previously published TCR beta repertoires from 500 to 700 donors and added high-resolution HLA genotyping to investigate patterns of TCR occurrence. Rather than using new phenotypic data, the later analysis identified candidate immune exposures from TCR beta sequences and from how often those sequences occurred across donors. In an earlier analysis of several hundred of the donors, high-throughput TCR beta sequencing was used to judge whether each TCR beta V gene segment behaved as functional or pseudogenic. Alongside the repertoire data, information on donor age, sex, ethnicity and CMV serostatus was compiled. Genome-wide SNP genotypes for about 60% of the roughly 670 donors were used in a later genetic analysis, which treated that subset as a discovery cohort. Every discovery cohort repertoire had been produced on one sequencing platform. HLA typing covered class I and class II loci at four-digit resolution. The number of typed donors differed by locus: about 620-640 for A, B, C, DRB1 and DQB1; about 520 for DQA1; approximately 610 for DPA1; and some 450 for DPB1. Several DR-DQ haplotypes were handled as single units for association and clustering because linkage in the cohort was strong. Among 398 genotyped donors of the cohort, an average of around 240,000 unique TCR beta nucleotide sequences was sequenced per donor, of which approximately 18% were non-productive. Study-level results and caveats: Some IMGT-functional V segments, including TRBV6-2 and TRBV6-3, could not be distinguished by the 87-base-pair reads and were therefore excluded. A cluster of highly shared sequence variants was judged likely to represent a technical artifact of the sequencing pipeline. At a false discovery rate of 0.05, a later analysis linked some 17,000 TCR beta sequences to specific HLA alleles. An association between a missense DCLRE1C variant and V-gene and J-gene trimming of TCR beta chains was found in a later genetic analysis and replicated in an independent cohort. Linkage disequilibrium might explain the correlated functional status among segregating V segments, but an unknown experimental factor could not be ruled out. The earlier analysis of nearly 600 of the donors excluded 15 to 20 rarely observed V segments, including chromosome 9 orphons, because counts were too low. Because HLA typing was unavailable for some donors at each locus, only the typed subset was used in association tests. In a later analysis, most CMV-associated TCR beta chains were found to appear HLA-restricted, with HLA associations seemingly driven largely by CMV exposure. A few of the identified cytomegalovirus-associated TCR beta chains were confirmed in vitro to be specific for cytomegalovirus antigens. In both the original and validation cohorts, the classifier was reported to diagnose cytomegalovirus status with high specificity and sensitivity. According to the authors, the approach could potentially be generalized to other disease states and immunological phenotypes. The presence/absence analyses assumed that sequencing depth was roughly uniform across donors, and that assumption may not be true. Compared with equally common non-associated chains, HLA-associated TCR beta chains in a later analysis were more clonally expanded and had lower generation probabilities. An earlier analysis of around 540 of the donors showed that most TCR beta V segments appeared in productive rearrangements either about 90% or about 30% of the time, which broadly matched IMGT annotations. When HLA alleles, especially DR and DQ, strongly co-occurred, TCR associations were difficult to assign to individual alleles. For the cohort, immune exposure information was limited to CMV serostatus. According to a later genetic analysis, donors in an Asian-associated ancestry cluster had fewer N-insertions in productive TCRs than the approximately 670-donor mean. Most TCR sequences were observed very rarely across donors, whereas some public TCRs were present in many individuals. A further reported finding was that TCR beta sequences accurately predicted the HLA-A and HLA-B alleles for most subjects in the first cohort. A later analysis reported that several top co-occurrence clusters appeared linked to parvovirus B19, influenza, CMV and Epstein-Barr virus. A later analysis found that TCR association rates varied across HLA loci, with DRB1 alleles showing the most associated TCRs and HLA-C alleles the fewest. The study listed 164 TCR beta chains as associated with cytomegalovirus. In this cohort, only TCR beta chains were sequenced, and detectable features were limited by the absence of alpha or paired-chain data.

The cohort comprised approximately 700 healthy bone marrow donors. Cohort members were all nominally healthy when sampled, although unrecorded immune exposures were likely present. The donor was CMV seronegative and belonged to the group of 352 seronegative cohort members. A peripheral blood sample was collected from each donor, and TCR beta sequencing was performed on peripheral blood mononuclear cells. The Qiagen DNeasy Blood Extraction Kit was used to extract genomic DNA from the blood cell samples. Its CDR3 holds 15 amino acids, cysteine through phenylalanine. Only the CDR3 part of the read is kept: 45 bases, read in frame from the first base. V is reduced by 4 bases and J by 6 bases, leaving a spacing of 16 bases between them. CDR1 and CDR2 (SGDLS, YYNGEE) derive from the germline V gene. Library method: the immunoSEQ multiplex PCR assay. A mixture of 60 forward primers for TCR Vbeta segments and 13 reverse primers for TCR Jbeta segments was used in the multiplex PCR. The CDR3 region of rearranged TCR beta genes was amplified from genomic DNA with a multiplex PCR assay. The amplified TCR beta libraries were sequenced on the Illumina HiSeq System as 87-base-pair reads. Regarding the original processing steps: In a later analysis, some 80 million unique TCR beta chains were counted across the approximately 670 repertoires, and some 10 million of these chains were shared by at least two donors. To remove PCR and sequencing errors, raw reads were error-corrected and collapsed into unique sequences using a nearest-neighbor algorithm that merged closely related sequences. V, D and J gene segments were assigned by aligning CDR3 sequences to IMGT reference sequences. For a sequence to be retained, a match of at least six nucleotides to both a V gene segment and a J gene segment was required. Rearrangements were classified as productive when the CDR3 lacked stop codons and remained in frame with V and J, and all other rearrangements were classified as non-productive. Following IMGT convention, CDR3 was defined as the stretch from the second conserved V-encoded cysteine to the conserved J-encoded phenylalanine. Sequences without an unambiguous match to a single V gene segment were excluded from the earlier analysis of a few hundred of the donors. In an earlier analysis of approximately 590 of the donors, V segments were called functional above 56.7% productive rearrangements and were called segregating when the between-donor standard deviation exceeded 5%. A statistical classification framework was developed to diagnose cytomegalovirus status using the catalog of TCR beta chain sequences. In a later analysis, V and J genes were assigned by comparing TCR nucleotide sequences against IMGT/GENE-DB human TR gene sequences. A later analysis assigned CDR3 sequences and most-parsimonious VDJ recombination scenarios with the TCRdist pipeline. A later analysis defined each TCR beta chain by its CDR3 amino acid sequence plus V-gene family, and excluded reads lacking a unique V-gene family. To address suspected cross-contamination and a sequencing artifact, a later analysis removed around 600 highly shared, low-generation-probability nucleotide sequences. In a later analysis, a clonal expansion index was calculated for each public chain from normalized within-repertoire ranks of inferred template counts. A later analysis computed generation probabilities with a VDJ recombination model fitted to out-of-frame rearrangements, and checked the results against IGoR. A later analysis scored TCR-TCR, TCR-HLA and TCR-CMV co-occurrence with hypergeometric tests, applying a repertoire-size bias correction to TCR pairs. To estimate false discovery rates, a later analysis permuted the HLA or CMV assignments 20 times. In a later analysis, co-occurring TCRs were grouped using DBSCAN, and TCRdist sequence similarity was added for clustering within HLA-allele-positive subsets. Repertoires with fewer than 30,000 or more than 120,000 public chains were left out of co-occurrence clustering, as were a few repertoires with anomalous nucleotide sharing. TCRdb stores this immuneACCESS table with in-frame sequences only. Part of the clones is absent; in the studies checked, under half of the shortfall reflects unresolved V genes, and no reason is known for the rest. D and trimming come from the DNA, and the V and J calls and clone size come from that table. The sample data list some 110,000 clones, and 71% of these were observed just once. 2.5% to 3.5% of the sample is held by the ten biggest clonotypes.

On this clone: Its antigen is still unknown. Base qualities were left out, and no much larger clone turns up one base away.

The sequence links TRBV9 to TRBJ1-4; matching of 6 bases hints at TRBD1 as the D gene. The sample taken for sequencing was PBMCs. The clonotype was recovered from a female donor in good health and CMV-seronegative. The CDR3 has the sequence CASSPTGTPDEKLFF. The nucleotide sequence is TGTGCCAGCAGCCCAACCGGGACACCGGATGAAAAACTGTTTTTT.